This TCR beta chain was sequenced in a study of T cell repertoires in cytomegalovirus infection. Turning to the study itself: Public TCR beta signatures indicated both CMV infection and matching HLA type.

Study results and limitations: CMV-specific HLA-C-restricted TCR beta clonotypes dominated the ex vivo response.

Between the trimmed V and J ends, which lost 2 bases and 3 bases, there was a span of 14 bases. CDR1 is MNHEY and CDR2 is SVGEGT in the germline V gene. This CDR3 is built from 15 residues. TCRdb independently ran MiXCR on the reads; one entry per CDR3 protein. This table holds 570,000 or so distinct CDR3 sequences, approximately 40% found once. To note about this clonotype: Its antigen is unknown.

The receptor comes from a human donor in good health (CMV status not recorded). Some clones in this sample may be carry-over from other donors' samples. Here the sequenced sample was cultured PBMCs, taken from culture after CMV antigen stimulation. The chain employs TRBV6-2 or TRBV6-3 and TRBJ2-7; possible D gene TRBD1, 5 bases. The CDR3 is CASSYNGQGFYEQYF. In DNA, the CDR3 is TGTGCCAGCAGTTACAATGGCCAGGGCTTCTACGAGCAGTACTTC.